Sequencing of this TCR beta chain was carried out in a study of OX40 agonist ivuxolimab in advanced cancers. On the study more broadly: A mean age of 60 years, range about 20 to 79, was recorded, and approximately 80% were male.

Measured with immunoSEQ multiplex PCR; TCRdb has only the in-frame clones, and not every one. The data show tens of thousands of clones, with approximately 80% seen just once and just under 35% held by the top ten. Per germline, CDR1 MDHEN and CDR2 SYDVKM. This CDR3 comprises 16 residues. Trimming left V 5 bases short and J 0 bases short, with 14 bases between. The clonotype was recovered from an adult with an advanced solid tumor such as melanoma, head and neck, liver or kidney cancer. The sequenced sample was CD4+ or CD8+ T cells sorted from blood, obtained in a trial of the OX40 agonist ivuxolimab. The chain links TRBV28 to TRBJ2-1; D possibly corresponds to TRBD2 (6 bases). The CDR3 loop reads CASSLIAASSYNEQFF. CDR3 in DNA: TGTGCCAGCAGTCTTATAGCGGCGAGCTCCTACAATGAGCAGTTCTTC.